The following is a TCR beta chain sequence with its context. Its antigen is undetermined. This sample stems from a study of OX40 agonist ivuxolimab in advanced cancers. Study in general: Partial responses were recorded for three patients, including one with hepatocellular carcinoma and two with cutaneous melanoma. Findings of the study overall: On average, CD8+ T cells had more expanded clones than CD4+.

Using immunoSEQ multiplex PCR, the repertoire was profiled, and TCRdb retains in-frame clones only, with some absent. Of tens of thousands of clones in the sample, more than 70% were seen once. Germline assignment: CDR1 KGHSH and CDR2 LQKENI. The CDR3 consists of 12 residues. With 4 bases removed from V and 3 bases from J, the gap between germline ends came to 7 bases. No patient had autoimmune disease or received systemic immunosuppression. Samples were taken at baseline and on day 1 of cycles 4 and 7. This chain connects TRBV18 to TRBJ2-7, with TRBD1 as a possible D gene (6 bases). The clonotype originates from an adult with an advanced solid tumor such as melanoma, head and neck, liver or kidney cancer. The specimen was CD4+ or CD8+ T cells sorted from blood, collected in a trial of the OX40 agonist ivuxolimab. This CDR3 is CASSLDSYEQYF. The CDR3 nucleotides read TGTGCCAGCTCACTGGACAGCTACGAGCAGTACTTC. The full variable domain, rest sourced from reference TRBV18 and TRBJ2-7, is NAGVMQNPRHLVRRRGQEARLRCSPMKGHSHVYWYRQLPEEGLKFMVYLQKENIIDESGMPKERFSAEFPKEGPSILRIQQVVRGDSAAYFCASSLDSYEQYFGPGTRLTVT.